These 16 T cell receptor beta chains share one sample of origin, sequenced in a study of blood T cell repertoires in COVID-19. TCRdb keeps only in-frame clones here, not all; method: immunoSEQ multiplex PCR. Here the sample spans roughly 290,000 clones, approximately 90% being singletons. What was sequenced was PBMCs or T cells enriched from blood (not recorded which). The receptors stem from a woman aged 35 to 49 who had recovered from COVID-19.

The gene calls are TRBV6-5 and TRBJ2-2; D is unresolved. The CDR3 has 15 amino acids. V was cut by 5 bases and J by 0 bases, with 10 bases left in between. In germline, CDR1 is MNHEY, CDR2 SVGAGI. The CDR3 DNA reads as TGTGCCAGCAGTCTCAACACCCCGAACACCGGGGAGCTGTTTTTT. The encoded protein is CASSLNTPNTGELFF.

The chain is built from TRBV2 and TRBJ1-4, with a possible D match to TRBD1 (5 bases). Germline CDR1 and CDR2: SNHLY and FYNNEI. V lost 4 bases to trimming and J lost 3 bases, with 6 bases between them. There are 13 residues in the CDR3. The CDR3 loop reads CASSVRANEKLFF. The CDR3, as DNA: TGTGCCAGCAGTGTCAGGGCTAATGAAAAACTGTTTTTT. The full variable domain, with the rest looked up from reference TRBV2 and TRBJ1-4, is EPEVTQTPSHQVTQMGQEVILRCVPISNHLYFYWYRQILGQKVEFLVSFYNNEISEKSEIFDDQFSVERPDGSNFTLKIRSTKLEDSAMYFCASSVRANEKLFFGSGTQLSVL.

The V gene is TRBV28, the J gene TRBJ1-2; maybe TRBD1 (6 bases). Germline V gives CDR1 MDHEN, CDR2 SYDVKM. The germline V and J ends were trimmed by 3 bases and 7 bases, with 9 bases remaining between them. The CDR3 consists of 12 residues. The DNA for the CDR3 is TGTGCCAGCAGTTTCGGGGGGCTTGGCTACACCTTC. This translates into CASSFGGLGYTF.

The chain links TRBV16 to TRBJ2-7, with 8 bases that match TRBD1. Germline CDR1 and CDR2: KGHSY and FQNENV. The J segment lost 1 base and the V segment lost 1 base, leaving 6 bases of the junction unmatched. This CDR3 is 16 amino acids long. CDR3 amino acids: CASSQWVTGASYEQYF. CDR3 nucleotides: TGTGCCAGCAGCCAATGGGTGACAGGGGCTTCCTACGAGCAGTACTTC.

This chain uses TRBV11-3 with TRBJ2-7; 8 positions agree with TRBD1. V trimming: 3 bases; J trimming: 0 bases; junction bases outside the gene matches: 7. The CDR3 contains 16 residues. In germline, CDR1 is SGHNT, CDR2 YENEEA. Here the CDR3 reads CASSFSGGEASYEQYF. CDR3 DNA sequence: TGTGCCAGCAGCTTTTCAGGGGGCGAAGCCTCCTACGAGCAGTACTTC.

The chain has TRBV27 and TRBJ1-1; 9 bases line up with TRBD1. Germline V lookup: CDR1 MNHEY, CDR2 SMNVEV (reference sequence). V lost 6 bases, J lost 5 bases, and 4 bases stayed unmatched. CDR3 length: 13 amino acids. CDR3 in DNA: TGTGCCAGCAGAAGAGGACAGGGGACTGAAGCTTTCTTT. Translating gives CASRRGQGTEAFF.

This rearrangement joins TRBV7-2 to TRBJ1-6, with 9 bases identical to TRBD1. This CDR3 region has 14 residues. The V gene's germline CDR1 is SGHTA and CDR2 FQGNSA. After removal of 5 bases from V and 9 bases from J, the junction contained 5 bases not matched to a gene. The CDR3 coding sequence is TGTGCCAGCAGCCCGGGACAGGGTAGTTCACCCCTCCACTTT. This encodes CASSPGQGSSPLHF.

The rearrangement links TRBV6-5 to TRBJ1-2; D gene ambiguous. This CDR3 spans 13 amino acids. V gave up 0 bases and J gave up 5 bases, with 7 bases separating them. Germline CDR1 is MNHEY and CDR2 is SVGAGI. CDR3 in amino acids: CASSYSMEYGYTF. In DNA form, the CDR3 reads TGTGCCAGCAGTTACTCGATGGAGTATGGCTACACCTTC.

This chain's CDR3 is CASSPTGVPNYEQYF. The CDR3 DNA is TGTGCCAGCAGTCCCACAGGGGTCCCTAACTACGAGCAGTACTTC. V gene TRBV28 combines with J gene TRBJ2-7; the match to TRBD1 covers 7 bases. V shed 5 bases and J 3 bases; nucleotides not matched to a gene: 10. The CDR3 runs to 15 residues. Germline values: CDR1 MDHEN, CDR2 SYDVKM.

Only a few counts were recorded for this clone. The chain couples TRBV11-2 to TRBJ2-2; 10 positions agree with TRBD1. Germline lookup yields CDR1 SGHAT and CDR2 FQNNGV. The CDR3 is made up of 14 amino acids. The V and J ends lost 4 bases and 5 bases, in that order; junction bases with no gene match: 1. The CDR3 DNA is TGTGCCAGCAGCTCGGGACAGGGGACCGGGGAGCTGTTTTTT. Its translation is CASSSGQGTGELFF.

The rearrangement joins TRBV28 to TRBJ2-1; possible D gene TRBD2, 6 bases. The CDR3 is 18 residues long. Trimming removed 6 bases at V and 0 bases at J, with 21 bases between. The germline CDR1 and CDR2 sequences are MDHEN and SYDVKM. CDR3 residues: CASRPGGSVRVSYNEQFF. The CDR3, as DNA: TGTGCCAGCAGGCCCGGGGGTTCCGTCAGGGTCTCCTACAATGAGCAGTTCTTC. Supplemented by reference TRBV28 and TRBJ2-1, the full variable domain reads DVKVTQSSRYLVKRTGEKVFLECVQDMDHENMFWYRQDPGLGLRLIYFSYDVKMKEKGDIPEGYSVSREKKERFSLILESASTNQTSMYLCASRPGGSVRVSYNEQFFGPGTRLTVL.

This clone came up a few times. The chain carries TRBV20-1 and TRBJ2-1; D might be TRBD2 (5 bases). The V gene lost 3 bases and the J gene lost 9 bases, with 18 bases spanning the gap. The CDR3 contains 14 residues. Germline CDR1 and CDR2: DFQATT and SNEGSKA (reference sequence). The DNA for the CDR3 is TGCAGTGCTAGTTCCCCTAGCTCCAGTGGTGAGCAGTTCTTC. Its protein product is CSASSPSSSGEQFF.

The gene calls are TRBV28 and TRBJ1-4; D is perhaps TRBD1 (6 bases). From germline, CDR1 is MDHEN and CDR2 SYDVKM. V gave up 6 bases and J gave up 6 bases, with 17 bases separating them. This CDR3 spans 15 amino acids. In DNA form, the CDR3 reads TGTGCCAGCAGGCCGTCCGGGACATGGGATGAAAAACTGTTTTTT. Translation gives CASRPSGTWDEKLFF.

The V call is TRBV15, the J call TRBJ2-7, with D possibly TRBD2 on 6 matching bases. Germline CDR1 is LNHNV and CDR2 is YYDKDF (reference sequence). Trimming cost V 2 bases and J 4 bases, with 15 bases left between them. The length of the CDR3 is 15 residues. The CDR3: CATSRTGTRVYEQYF. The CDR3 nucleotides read TGTGCCACCAGCAGAACCGGGACTCGTGTGTACGAGCAGTACTTC.

The CDR3 loop reads CSVGDRVSSGANVLTF. CDR3 sequence (DNA): TGCAGCGTTGGGGACAGGGTTTCCTCTGGGGCCAACGTCCTGACTTTC. The J gene is TRBJ2-6, the V gene TRBV29-1; TRBD1 matches at 9 bases. CDR3 length: 16 amino acids. The trim removed 4 bases at V and 0 bases at J, leaving 4 bases unmatched. Germline-derived CDR1 and CDR2 are SQVTM and ANQGSEA.

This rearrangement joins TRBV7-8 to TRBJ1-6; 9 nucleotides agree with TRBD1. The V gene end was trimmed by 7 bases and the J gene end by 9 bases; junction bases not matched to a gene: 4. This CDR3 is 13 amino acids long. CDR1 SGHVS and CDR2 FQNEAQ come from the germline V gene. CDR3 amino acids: CASKGQGSSPLHF. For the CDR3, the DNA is TGTGCCAGCAAGGGACAGGGAAGTTCACCCCTCCACTTT.